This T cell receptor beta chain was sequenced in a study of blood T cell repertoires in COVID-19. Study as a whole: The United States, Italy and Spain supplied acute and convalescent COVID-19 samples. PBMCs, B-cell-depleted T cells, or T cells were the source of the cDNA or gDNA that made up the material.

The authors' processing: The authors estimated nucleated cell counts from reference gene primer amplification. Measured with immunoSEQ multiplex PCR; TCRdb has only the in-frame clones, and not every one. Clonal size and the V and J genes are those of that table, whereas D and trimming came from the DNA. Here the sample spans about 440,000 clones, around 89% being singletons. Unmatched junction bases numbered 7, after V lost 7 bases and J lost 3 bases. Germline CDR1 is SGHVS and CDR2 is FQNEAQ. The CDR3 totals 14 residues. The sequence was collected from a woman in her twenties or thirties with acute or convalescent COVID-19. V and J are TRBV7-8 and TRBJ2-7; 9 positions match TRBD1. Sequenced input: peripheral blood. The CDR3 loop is CASTPGGQGYEQYF. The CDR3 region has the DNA TGTGCCAGCACCCCCGGGGGACAGGGCTACGAGCAGTACTTC. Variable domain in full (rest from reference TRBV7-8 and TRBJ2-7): GAGVSQSPRYKVAKRGQDVALRCDPISGHVSLFWYQQALGQGPEFLTYFQNEAQLDKSGLPSDRFFAERPEGSVSTLKIQRTQQEDSAVYLCASTPGGQGYEQYFGPGTRLTVT.